This T cell receptor (beta chain) appears in the sequencing data of a study of blood T cells in healthy people across ages. Study findings and constraints: With naive T cell percentage, TCR beta diversity showed a strong correlation. TCR beta diversity per million T cells fell roughly linearly with age.

This clonotype turned up a few times. Its antigen remains unknown. About 10 milliliters of peripheral blood were drawn from each donor. Per sample, extraction of total RNA gave at least 6 micrograms in every case. Trimming took 0 bases from V and 5 from J, leaving 13 bases between them. Germline CDR1 MGHRA, CDR2 YSYEKL. CDR3 length: 15 amino acids. Combining a sample-barcoded 5' primer with a J-beta primer mix, a second PCR ran for 7 to 11 cycles. TCRdb called the 5' RACE reads again in MiXCR, with one record for every CDR3 protein. The sample shows 1.5 million to 2 million distinct CDR3 sequences, 25% to 30% of them seen only once.

Material: blood. The chain recombines TRBV4-1 with TRBJ2-5, with D possibly matching TRBD1 (6 bases). This sequence originates from a woman in her 30s in good health. The CDR3 region has the DNA TGCGCCAGCAGCCAAGATACTACCCAGGGGGAGACCCAGTACTTC. Protein: CASSQDTTQGETQYF.